Included here is one T cell receptor beta chain sequence, with context. After extraction with the RNeasy kit, about 0.5 to 1 ug of the RNA was reverse transcribed using random hexamers. The TCR beta CDR3 was amplified by immunoSEQ multiplex PCR across 54 Vbeta, 13 Jbeta. From the immunoSEQ multiplex PCR reads, TCRdb called clonotypes with MiXCR, one entry per CDR3 protein. The sample contains 120,000 to 150,000 distinct CDR3 sequences, roughly 95% of which appear only once. High-throughput TCR beta sequencing covered peripheral CD8+ and CD4+ T cells. Negative isolation yielded CD8+ and CD4+ T cells; FACS enriched TEMRA cells. This sample is drawn from a study of CD8 T cells in Susac syndrome. CDR1 is LNHDA and CDR2 is SQIVND in the germline V gene (reference sequence). The CDR3 spans 15 residues. Trimming removed 6 bases from V and 4 bases from J; junction bases left unmatched: 8.

The sample consisted of CD4+ T cells from PBMCs. The chain uses TRBV19 and TRBJ2-3, with 9 bases fitting TRBD1. The origin of this receptor is a human donor with multiple sclerosis. The CDR3: CASRDRGSGPDTQYF. The CDR3 coding sequence is TGTGCCAGTAGGGACAGGGGTAGCGGGCCAGATACGCAGTATTTT.